These 29 T cell receptor beta chains came from one sample sequenced in a study of cytomegalovirus exposure and HLA in healthy donors. PCR involved 60 Vbeta and 13 Jbeta primers. Only in-frame clones appear in the TCRdb table, and some are missing; sequencing was by immunoSEQ multiplex PCR. The sample has around 110,000 clones; around 75% are singletons. The sample was PBMCs. These receptors all stem from a woman aged 18-35 years in good health and CMV-seronegative.

In this sample, this clone turned up once. V usage is TRBV6-5 and J usage is TRBJ2-5; 9 nucleotides line up with TRBD2. Germline CDR1 and CDR2: MNHEY and SVGAGI. The CDR3 is 15 residues long. J gave up 5 bases and V 1 base, and 5 bases lay outside the gene matches. The CDR3 reads CASSYWGTSSETQYF. The CDR3 DNA is TGTGCCAGCAGTTACTGGGGGACTAGCTCGGAGACCCAGTACTTC.

The chain uses TRBV29-1 and TRBJ1-1, with D maybe TRBD1 (5 bases). The CDR3 is 14 amino acids. V was clipped by 1 base and J by 1 base, with 10 bases between them. Looked up from germline, CDR1 is SQVTM and CDR2 is ANQGSEA. CDR3 protein: CSVEGSTGNTEAFF. CDR3 nucleotides: TGCAGCGTTGAAGGTTCTACAGGGAACACTGAAGCTTTCTTT.

CDR3 DNA: TGTGCCAGCAGACAGGGTCCTACCTACGAGCAGTACTTC. Translation gives CASRQGPTYEQYF. V usage is TRBV28 and J usage is TRBJ2-7; D perhaps matches TRBD1 (6 bases). Germline CDR1 is MDHEN and CDR2 is SYDVKM. The CDR3 is 13 residues long. V was pared by 6 bases and J by 2 bases, with 11 bases between.

This sequence joins TRBV30 and TRBJ2-3; the match to TRBD1 covers 8 bases. Germline V gene lookup returns CDR1 GTSNPN and CDR2 SVGIG (reference sequence). The CDR3 extends over 15 amino acids. Trimming removed 3 bases from V and 2 bases from J; junction bases left unmatched: 7. The CDR3 region is CAWSLGQGLTDTQYF. The CDR3 DNA reads as TGTGCCTGGAGCCTCGGACAGGGACTCACAGATACGCAGTATTTT.

The chain recombines TRBV6-1 with TRBJ2-7; D perhaps matches TRBD1 (5 bases). The CDR3 runs 15 residues. Trimming cost V 5 bases and J 0 bases, with 14 bases left between them. Germline-derived CDR1 and CDR2 are MNHNS and SASEGT. The CDR3 sequence: CASSSPPGRSYEQYF. The CDR3 DNA sequence: TGTGCCAGCAGTAGTCCTCCAGGGCGCTCCTACGAGCAGTACTTC.

The J gene is TRBJ2-5, the V gene TRBV5-1; 7 positions match TRBD1. With V trimmed by 0 bases and J by 2 bases, 1 base remained unmatched. The germline gives CDR1 SGHRS, CDR2 YFSETQ. CDR3 size: 14 residues. CDR3 coding DNA: TGCGCCAGCAGCTTGGGCAGGGGGCAAGAGACCCAGTACTTC. Protein: CASSLGRGQETQYF.

The chain uses TRBV30 and TRBJ1-6, with 11 bases aligning to TRBD1. The CDR3 covers 15 residues. Trimming cost V 1 base and J 9 bases; bases outside gene matches: 5. The germline CDR1 and CDR2 sequences are GTSNPN and SVGIG (reference sequence). In nucleotides, the CDR3 is TGTGCCTGGAGTGGACCGGGGACAGGGGGTTCACCCCTCCACTTT. Its protein product is CAWSGPGTGGSPLHF. The variable domain in full, with the rest retrieved from reference TRBV30 and TRBJ1-6, is SQTIHQWPATLVQPVGSPLSLECTVEGTSNPNLYWYRQAAGRGLQLLFYSVGIGQISSEVPQNLSASRPQDRQFILSSKKLLLSDSGFYLCAWSGPGTGGSPLHFGNGTRLTVT.

This clone was observed a few times. V gene TRBV5-8 combines with J gene TRBJ1-1; D ambiguous. Germline CDR1 SGHTS, CDR2 YDEGEE. V lost 5 bases and J lost 2, with 10 bases in between. The CDR3 is made up of 13 amino acids. CDR3 in amino acids: CASSLLGNTEAFF. The CDR3 DNA sequence: TGTGCCAGCAGTCTGCTAGGTAACACTGAAGCTTTCTTT.

The chain combines TRBV2 with TRBJ2-7, with D possibly TRBD2 on 5 matching bases. CDR1 and CDR2 (germline): SNHLY, FYNNEI. The V end was cut by 6 bases, the J end by 3 bases, with 6 bases between. The CDR3 length is 11 residues. The CDR3 loop is CASSEGYEQYF. Here the CDR3 DNA reads TGTGCCAGCAGCGAGGGCTACGAGCAGTACTTC.

This chain joins TRBV6-1 and TRBJ1-1, with 10 positions matching TRBD1. Per germline, CDR1 MNHNS and CDR2 SASEGT. CDR3 size: 13 residues. Trimming removed 6 bases from V and 5 bases from J; junction bases left unmatched: 3. CDR3 DNA: TGTGCCAGCAGGACAGGGGGCAGGACTGAAGCTTTCTTT. It translates to CASRTGGRTEAFF.

The chain employs TRBV6-5 and TRBJ1-4, with D tentatively TRBD1 (6 bases). Germline lookup yields CDR1 MNHEY and CDR2 SVGAGI. The CDR3 totals 13 residues. V shed 5 bases and J shed 8 bases, with 12 bases lying between them. CDR3 sequence reads: CASSRGAGEKLFF. As DNA, the CDR3 is TGTGCCAGCAGTCGGGGGGCAGGGGAAAAACTGTTTTTT.

This clone was found a few times. The identical CDR3 is also encoded by other nucleotide sequences in the sample. The gene calls are TRBV6-6 and TRBJ1-1; the D gene is possibly TRBD1 (5 bases). V was shortened by 0 bases and J by 3 bases, with 8 bases between the two germline ends. The CDR3 loop spans 14 amino acids. The germline V gene has CDR1 MNHNY and CDR2 SVGAGI (reference sequence). The CDR3 DNA sequence: TGTGCCAGCAGTTACTCGGGAGGGGACACTGAAGCTTTCTTT. Its translation: CASSYSGGDTEAFF.

As concerns this clone: This same CDR3 is encoded by further DNA sequences in the sample. The genes are TRBV5-1 and TRBJ1-5; D is perhaps TRBD1 (6 bases). V lost 1 base, J lost 7 bases, and 12 bases lay in between. The CDR3 extends over 14 amino acids. From germline, CDR1 is SGHRS and CDR2 YFSETQ. The CDR3 DNA reads TGCGCCAGCAGCTTGACAGGGAGAGACCAGCCCCAGCATTTT. Translating it yields CASSLTGRDQPQHF. Using reference TRBV5-1 and TRBJ1-5 for the parts outside the CDR3, the full variable domain is KAGVTQTPRYLIKTRGQQVTLSCSPISGHRSVSWYQQTPGQGLQFLFEYFSETQRNKGNFPGRFSGRQFSNSRSEMNVSTLELGDSALYLCASSLTGRDQPQHFGDGTRLSIL.

In DNA form, the CDR3 reads TGTGCCAGCAGTCAACCAGGGGACACTGAAGCTTTCTTT. This encodes CASSQPGDTEAFF. V and J are TRBV28 and TRBJ1-1; D is perhaps TRBD1 (6 bases). The CDR3 length is 13 residues. V lost 5 bases and J lost 3, with 10 bases in between. Looked up from germline, CDR1 is MDHEN and CDR2 is SYDVKM. Complete variable domain (other parts from reference TRBV28 and TRBJ1-1): DVKVTQSSRYLVKRTGEKVFLECVQDMDHENMFWYRQDPGLGLRLIYFSYDVKMKEKGDIPEGYSVSREKKERFSLILESASTNQTSMYLCASSQPGDTEAFFGQGTRLTVV.

The chain couples TRBV2 to TRBJ1-5, with a weak D call TRBD1 (5 bases). Between the trimmed V and J ends, which lost 5 bases and 2 bases, there was a span of 13 bases. Germline V gene data show CDR1 as SNHLY and CDR2 as FYNNEI. CDR3 size: 15 residues. This CDR3 reads CASSYDRTGNQPQHF. The CDR3 DNA is TGTGCCAGCAGTTACGACAGAACAGGCAATCAGCCCCAGCATTTT.

This chain uses TRBV9 with TRBJ2-5; D not resolved. Germline V gene lookup returns CDR1 SGDLS and CDR2 YYNGEE. The CDR3 totals 16 residues. Trimming took off 3 bases at V and 2 bases at J, with 17 bases between the two ends. The CDR3 spells CASSESPHPGQETQYF. CDR3 sequence (DNA): TGTGCCAGCAGCGAGAGCCCCCACCCCGGGCAAGAGACCCAGTACTTC.

This chain connects TRBV5-1 to TRBJ1-1; D may be TRBD1 (5 bases). This CDR3 spans 14 amino acids. Germline V gives CDR1 SGHRS, CDR2 YFSETQ. V gave up 3 bases and J gave up 1 base, with 10 bases separating them. In DNA, the CDR3 is TGCGCCAGCAGCTGGGGAGGGGAGAACACTGAAGCTTTCTTT. Translation gives CASSWGGENTEAFF.

This clone was counted only a few times. This chain uses TRBV11-2 with TRBJ2-2; 10 bases align to TRBD2. This CDR3 has 15 amino acids. In germline, CDR1 is SGHAT, CDR2 FQNNGV. Germline trimming cut 3 bases from V and 5 bases from J; bases unmatched to any gene: 3. The CDR3 region has the DNA TGTGCCAGCAGCTTTTTGACTAGCGGGACCGGGGAGCTGTTTTTT. Its translation is CASSFLTSGTGELFF.

The rearrangement uses TRBV7-2 and TRBJ2-3; 15 bases match TRBD2. Germline-derived CDR1 and CDR2 are SGHTA and FQGNSA. Trimming at V came to 2 bases and at J to 1 base, leaving 4 bases not matched to a gene. The CDR3 is 18 amino acids. This CDR3 is CASSLRTSGGAGTDTQYF. Written as DNA, the CDR3 is TGTGCCAGCAGCTTAAGGACTAGCGGGGGGGCTGGCACAGATACGCAGTATTTT. Complete variable domain (other parts from reference TRBV7-2 and TRBJ2-3): GAGVSQSPSNKVTEKGKDVELRCDPISGHTALYWYRQSLGQGLEFLIYFQGNSAPDKSGLPSDRFSAERTGGSVSTLTIQRTQQEDSAVYLCASSLRTSGGAGTDTQYFGPGTRLTVL.

The V and J genes are TRBV10-2 and TRBJ1-1; D is undetermined. The CDR3 sequence is 12 residues long. The V and J ends lost 7 bases and 5 bases respectively, with 11 bases between them. Germline V CDR1 and CDR2: WSHSY, SAAADI. The CDR3 is CASIGVATEAFF. CDR3 nucleotide sequence: TGCGCCAGCATCGGGGTTGCGACTGAAGCTTTCTTT.

The chain is built from TRBV10-3 and TRBJ1-3; D gene unclear. CDR1 is ENHRY and CDR2 is SYGVKD in the germline V gene. This CDR3 is built from 12 residues. V lost 2 bases, J lost 4 bases, and 3 bases lay in between. The CDR3 DNA is TGTGCCATCAGTGAGCGGGGAAACACCATATATTTT. This encodes CAISERGNTIYF.

This clone was seen a handful of times. The chain recombines TRBV6-4 with TRBJ1-2; unclear D gene. The V gene's germline CDR1 is MRHNA and CDR2 SNTAGT. Trimming took off 1 base at V and 7 bases at J, with 10 bases between the two ends. This CDR3 comprises 13 residues. CDR3 amino acids: CASSDYPTGGYTF. The CDR3 nucleotides are TGTGCCAGCAGTGACTATCCTACCGGTGGCTACACCTTC.

The chain carries TRBV15 and TRBJ1-5; 7 bases are a match to TRBD1. V trimming: 3 bases; J trimming: 3 bases; junction bases outside the gene matches: 11. Germline lookup yields CDR1 LNHNV and CDR2 YYDKDF (reference sequence). The CDR3 totals 17 residues. The CDR3 DNA sequence: TGTGCCACCAGCAGGAAGCATGGGGGACAGCACAATCAGCCCCAGCATTTT. It codes for CATSRKHGGQHNQPQHF. The full variable domain, with the rest looked up from reference TRBV15 and TRBJ1-5, is DAMVIQNPRYQVTQFGKPVTLSCSQTLNHNVMYWYQQKSSQAPKLLFHYYDKDFNNEADTPDNFQSRRPNTSFCFLDIRSPGLGDTAMYLCATSRKHGGQHNQPQHFGDGTRLSIL.

The chain recombines TRBV7-9 with TRBJ1-6; D gene uncertain. Germline CDR1 and CDR2: SEHNR and FQNEAQ (reference sequence). The CDR3 contains 13 residues. V shed 5 bases and J shed 7 bases, with 9 bases lying between them. This chain's CDR3 is CASSPGPNSPLHF. The DNA for the CDR3 is TGTGCCAGCAGCCCCGGTCCCAATTCACCCCTCCACTTT.

The chain has TRBV4-1 and TRBJ1-2; D may be TRBD1 (5 bases). The CDR3 is 19 residues long. V gave up 1 base and J gave up 4 bases, with 25 bases separating them. From germline, CDR1 is MGHRA and CDR2 YSYEKL. DNA of the CDR3: TGCGCCAGCAGCCAAGTGAAACAACGGGGGGGTTCATTTCTCTATGGCTACACCTTC. Amino acid sequence: CASSQVKQRGGSFLYGYTF.

The chain links TRBV7-2 to TRBJ2-7; no reliable D call. The CDR3 extends over 14 amino acids. The V gene lost 3 bases and the J gene lost 2 bases, with 11 bases spanning the gap. Germline lookup yields CDR1 SGHTA and CDR2 FQGNSA. The CDR3 sequence is CASSFRNGAYEQYF. The CDR3 DNA is TGTGCCAGCAGCTTTAGGAACGGAGCCTACGAGCAGTACTTC.

This clone was recorded a few times. This chain joins TRBV4-2 and TRBJ2-5, with TRBD2 matching over 10 bases. Germline CDR1 reads LGHNA; CDR2 reads YNFKEQ. This CDR3 is built from 15 residues. With V trimmed by 1 base and J by 4 bases, 3 bases remained unmatched. The CDR3 sequence: CASSQVAGGLETQYF. As DNA, the CDR3 is TGTGCCAGCAGCCAAGTAGCGGGGGGCCTAGAGACCCAGTACTTC.

The chain couples TRBV28 to TRBJ1-1, with D unresolved. The CDR3 sequence is 15 residues long. Germline loops: CDR1 MDHEN, CDR2 SYDVKM. V was clipped by 7 bases and J by 1 base, with 16 bases between them. CDR3 sequence reads: CASTRRGYSNTEAFF. As DNA, the CDR3 is TGTGCCAGCACCCGCCGCGGGTACTCGAACACTGAAGCTTTCTTT.

J is TRBJ1-2 and V is TRBV27; D uncertain. Trimming shortened V by 6 bases and J by 0 bases, and 11 bases separated the two germline ends. Per germline, CDR1 MNHEY and CDR2 SMNVEV (reference sequence). CDR3 length: 14 residues. The CDR3 loop is CASRRMEANYGYTF. DNA for the CDR3: TGTGCCAGCAGGAGAATGGAGGCTAACTATGGCTACACCTTC.